One sample yielded the 6 T cell receptor beta chains listed below, sequenced in a study of technical replicates of blood from several donors. Assay used: immunoSEQ multiplex PCR; TCRdb lists only in-frame clones, some missing. The sample contains 80,000 or so clones, 96% of which appear only once. The specimen was T cells isolated from PBMCs. These receptors all come from a human donor in good health.

CDR3 loop: CASSTRQAGDLSDTEAFF. CDR3 DNA: TGTGCCAGCAGTACCCGACAGGCCGGGGATCTTTCGGACACTGAAGCTTTCTTT. The V gene is TRBV27, the J gene TRBJ1-1, with D possibly matching TRBD1 (6 bases). Per germline, CDR1 MNHEY and CDR2 SMNVEV (reference sequence). The V and J ends lost 5 bases and 3 bases respectively, with 25 bases between them. This CDR3 is built from 18 residues.

The sample holds one count of this clone. The V call is TRBV2, the J call TRBJ2-1; 11 bases agree with TRBD1. The CDR3 has 15 residues. Germline V gene data show CDR1 as SNHLY and CDR2 as FYNNEI. J gave up 8 bases and V 3 bases, and 6 bases lay outside the gene matches. DNA for the CDR3: TGTGCCAGCAGTGACTCCGGACAGGGGGCCGATGAGCAGTTCTTC. Its protein product is CASSDSGQGADEQFF.

The V gene is TRBV5-1, the J gene TRBJ1-3; 9 bases are shared with TRBD1. CDR1 and CDR2 from the germline V gene are SGHRS and YFSETQ. V dropped 6 bases and J dropped 2; count of bases not matched to a gene: 6. The CDR3 is 15 residues long. CDR3 residues: CASKQGAEAGNTIYF. The CDR3, as DNA: TGCGCCAGCAAACAGGGGGCGGAGGCTGGAAACACCATATATTTT.

The CDR3 sequence is CASSRKGQLYGYTF. CDR3 DNA sequence: TGTGCCAGTAGCCGCAAGGGACAGCTCTATGGCTACACCTTC. The chain combines TRBV19 with TRBJ1-2; TRBD1 aligns across 7 bases. Germline V CDR1 and CDR2: LNHDA, SQIVND (reference sequence). V shed 6 bases, J shed 4 bases, and the junction held 8 bases outside the gene matches. This CDR3 region has 14 residues.

This chain joins TRBV18 and TRBJ2-1; 8 bases map to TRBD1. Germline loops: CDR1 KGHSH, CDR2 LQKENI. The CDR3 loop spans 14 amino acids. V lost 3 bases to trimming and J lost 5 bases; unmatched junction nucleotides: 3. The CDR3 nucleotides read TGTGCCAGCTCACCGGGGGACAGGAACAATGAGCAGTTCTTC. Residues: CASSPGDRNNEQFF.

V usage is TRBV27 and J usage is TRBJ2-2, with 7 bases that match TRBD2. The CDR3 is made up of 15 amino acids. The ends lost 5 bases at V and 1 base at J; junction bases unmatched: 4. Germline V lookup: CDR1 MNHEY, CDR2 SMNVEV (reference sequence). CDR3 sequence reads: CASSTLAENTGELFF. DNA for the CDR3: TGTGCCAGCAGTACCCTAGCGGAGAACACCGGGGAGCTGTTTTTT.